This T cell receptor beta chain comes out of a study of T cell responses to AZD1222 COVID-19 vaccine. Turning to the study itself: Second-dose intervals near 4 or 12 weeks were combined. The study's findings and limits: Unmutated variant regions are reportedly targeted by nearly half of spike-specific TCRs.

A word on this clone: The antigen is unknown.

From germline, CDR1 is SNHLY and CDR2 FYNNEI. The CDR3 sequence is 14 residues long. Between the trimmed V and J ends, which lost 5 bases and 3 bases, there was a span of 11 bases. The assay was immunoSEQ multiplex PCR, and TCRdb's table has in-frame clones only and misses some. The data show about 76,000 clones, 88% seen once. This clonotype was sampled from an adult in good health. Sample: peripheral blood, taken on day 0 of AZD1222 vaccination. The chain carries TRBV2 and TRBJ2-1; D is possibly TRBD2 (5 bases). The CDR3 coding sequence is TGTGCCAGCAGTTCACCGGGGAGCTACAATGAGCAGTTCTTC. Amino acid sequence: CASSSPGSYNEQFF.